Shown below are 24 T cell receptor beta chains from a single sample sequenced in a study of T cell clones after liver transplantation. Generated by immunoSEQ multiplex PCR, the TCRdb table keeps only in-frame clones and is missing some. Of 60,000 or so clones listed, 70% to 80% are singletons. The starting material was CD4+ T cells from blood, obtained before liver transplant. Receptors originate from a human donor who received a liver transplant.

The J gene is TRBJ2-1, the V gene TRBV7-2; D might be TRBD2 (6 bases). The CDR3 extends over 14 amino acids. Germline V gene sequence: CDR1 SGHTA, CDR2 FQGNSA. The V end lost 5 bases, the J end lost 4 bases, and 12 bases lay between the germline ends. CDR3 amino acids: CASSARGGYNEQFF. CDR3 sequence (DNA): TGTGCCAGCAGCGCCCGTGGGGGGTACAATGAGCAGTTCTTC.

The chain employs TRBV5-5 and TRBJ1-1, with D tentatively TRBD1 (5 bases). V gave up 3 bases and J gave up 5 bases, with 17 bases separating them. CDR1 SGHKS and CDR2 YYEKEE come from the germline V gene (reference sequence). The CDR3 sequence is 15 residues long. The DNA of the CDR3 is TGTGCCAGCAGCTCGGCGGACCTTTCAGGGACTGAAGCTTTCTTT. Amino acid sequence: CASSSADLSGTEAFF.

V gene TRBV11-2 combines with J gene TRBJ1-6; 7 nucleotides match TRBD1. V dropped 5 bases and J dropped 9; count of bases not matched to a gene: 7. The CDR3 length is 14 residues. The V gene's germline CDR1 is SGHAT and CDR2 FQNNGV. The CDR3 loop is CASSDRQGGSPLHF. For the CDR3, the DNA is TGTGCCAGCAGCGATCGACAGGGAGGTTCACCCCTCCACTTT.

J is TRBJ1-1 and V is TRBV6-5, with 8 bases that match TRBD1. This CDR3 comprises 16 residues. The V gene end was trimmed by 4 bases and the J gene end by 5 bases; junction bases not matched to a gene: 12. Germline CDR1 is MNHEY and CDR2 is SVGAGI. CDR3 region: CASSLQPQGAGTEAFF. The CDR3 nucleotides read TGTGCCAGCAGTTTACAACCCCAGGGGGCAGGGACTGAAGCTTTCTTT.

This clone was observed a few times. V is TRBV27 and J is TRBJ1-2, with 7 nucleotides matching TRBD1. This CDR3 region has 16 residues. Germline V gene sequence: CDR1 MNHEY, CDR2 SMNVEV (reference sequence). Losses at the gene ends were 2 bases for V and 6 bases for J; bases not matched to a gene: 12. Here the CDR3 reads CASSLDTLGGADGYTF. In nucleotides, the CDR3 is TGTGCCAGCAGTTTAGACACGCTAGGGGGCGCCGATGGCTACACCTTC.

This clone was counted a few times. V gene TRBV28 combines with J gene TRBJ1-6, with a weak D call TRBD1 (5 bases). Per the germline V gene, CDR1 is MDHEN and CDR2 is SYDVKM. This CDR3 is built from 14 residues. V gave up 1 base and J gave up 10 bases, with 11 bases separating them. The CDR3 DNA sequence: TGTGCCAGCAGTTTATCTCGGCGGGGGTCACCCCTCCACTTT. Translating it yields CASSLSRRGSPLHF.

As to this clone: Mismatch with germline at one junction end may stem from a read error. The sample carries other DNA sequences with the same CDR3. The V and J genes are TRBV7-7 and TRBJ2-5, with D possibly being TRBD1 (6 bases). The CDR3 covers 12 residues. The germline CDR1 and CDR2 sequences are SSHAT and FNYEAQ (reference sequence). This chain's CDR3 is CASSAGEETQYF. The CDR3 DNA is TGTGCTAGCAGCGCAGGGGAAGAGACCCAGTACTTC.

This chain links TRBV2 with TRBJ2-6, with D tentatively TRBD1 (8 bases). V gave up 5 bases and J gave up 1 base, with 18 bases separating them. This CDR3 is 18 amino acids long. CDR1 and CDR2 (germline): SNHLY, FYNNEI. In DNA, the CDR3 is TGTGCCAGCAGTTTCTACAGGGGGGGTGTGTCTGGGGCCAACGTCCTGACTTTC. As protein: CASSFYRGGVSGANVLTF. Together with reference TRBV2 and TRBJ2-6, the CDR3 gives the full variable domain: EPEVTQTPSHQVTQMGQEVILRCVPISNHLYFYWYRQILGQKVEFLVSFYNNEISEKSEIFDDQFSVERPDGSNFTLKIRSTKLEDSAMYFCASSFYRGGVSGANVLTFGAGSRLTVL.

CDR3 amino acids: CASSQGQWGAEAFF. Written as DNA, the CDR3 is TGCGCCAGCAGCCAGGGACAGTGGGGGGCTGAAGCTTTCTTT. The chain joins TRBV5-1 to TRBJ1-1, with 7 bases matching TRBD1. This CDR3 has 14 residues. The V gene end was trimmed by 4 bases and the J gene end by 6 bases; junction bases not matched to a gene: 9. Germline V gene sequence: CDR1 SGHRS, CDR2 YFSETQ.

The V and J genes are TRBV23-1 and TRBJ2-1; no clear D. TRBV23-1 is an ORF, with its function uncertain. V dropped 3 bases and J dropped 6 bases, with 9 bases sitting between them. CDR3 length equals 13 residues. The CDR3 sequence: CASSHHKINEQFF. The CDR3 DNA reads as TGCGCCAGCAGTCACCACAAGATCAATGAGCAGTTCTTC.

About this clone: A much larger clone lies a single base off, so this may be a read error. The J gene is TRBJ2-7, the V gene TRBV5-4, with 7 bases aligning to TRBD1. The CDR3 totals 12 residues. With V trimmed by 0 bases and J by 6 bases, 0 bases remained unmatched. Germline-derived CDR1 and CDR2 are SGHNT and YYREEE (reference sequence). CDR3 amino acids: CASSLDRGEQYF. DNA of the CDR3: TGTGCCAGCAGCTTGGACAGGGGCGAGCAGTACTTC.

The chain's CDR3 is CASSDPGQTSYEQYF. CDR3 DNA sequence: TGTGCCAGCAGCGACCCCGGACAGACCAGCTACGAGCAGTACTTC. The chain recombines TRBV6-6 with TRBJ2-7; D is perhaps TRBD1 (6 bases). CDR1 MNHNY and CDR2 SVGAGI come from the germline V gene (reference sequence). The V gene lost 6 bases and the J gene lost 3 bases, with 18 bases spanning the gap. The CDR3 covers 15 residues.

The J gene is TRBJ2-2, the V gene TRBV18, with 7 bases that match TRBD2. V lost 1 base and J lost 3; bases outside the gene matches: 11. CDR3 size: 18 residues. CDR1 and CDR2 (germline): KGHSH, LQKENI. Here the CDR3 DNA reads TGTGCCAGCTCACCACGATCTAGCAAGGCGGGGGACACCGGGGAGCTGTTTTTT. It yields the protein CASSPRSSKAGDTGELFF.

The genes are TRBV5-4 and TRBJ2-2; possible D gene TRBD1, 5 bases. Trimming removed 2 bases at V and 6 bases at J, with 11 bases between. CDR1 and CDR2 (germline): SGHNT, YYREEE (reference sequence). The CDR3 extends over 14 amino acids. The CDR3 here is CASSFLDRPGELFF. CDR3 nucleotides: TGTGCCAGCAGCTTCCTAGACAGACCCGGGGAGCTGTTTTTT.

This rearrangement joins TRBV20-1 to TRBJ1-1; TRBD1 matches 8 bases. Germline V gene data show CDR1 as DFQATT and CDR2 as SNEGSKA (reference sequence). There are 11 residues in the CDR3. V lost 5 bases, J lost 10 bases, and 6 bases stayed unmatched. The CDR3 DNA follows: TGCAGTGCTTCGGTAGACAGGGGAGCTTTCTTT. This gives the protein CSASVDRGAFF.

J is TRBJ1-6 and V is TRBV30; weak D call: TRBD1 (6 bases). Germline CDR1 and CDR2: GTSNPN and SVGIG (reference sequence). The CDR3 has 13 amino acids. Trimming left V 2 bases short and J 10 bases short, with 12 bases between. The CDR3 protein is CAWSPGGRSPLHF. For the CDR3, the DNA is TGTGCCTGGAGTCCTGGGGGCAGATCACCCCTCCACTTT.

This chain uses TRBV14 with TRBJ2-7, with a tentative D call TRBD2 (5 bases). The V end was cut by 0 bases, the J end by 6 bases, with 9 bases between. The germline CDR1 and CDR2 sequences are SGHDN and FVKESK. This CDR3 is built from 13 residues. The CDR3 DNA follows: TGTGCCAGCAGCCAAGACGGGGATGGCGAGCAGTACTTC. It yields the protein CASSQDGDGEQYF. Supplemented by reference TRBV14 and TRBJ2-7, the full variable domain reads EAGVTQFPSHSVIEKGQTVTLRCDPISGHDNLYWYRRVMGKEIKFLLHFVKESKQDESGMPNNRFLAERTGGTYSTLKVQPAELEDSGVYFCASSQDGDGEQYFGPGTRLTVT.

This clone was counted ten times or more. The chain recombines TRBV4-2 with TRBJ2-7; 8 positions match TRBD1. V lost 4 bases to trimming and J lost 1 base; unmatched junction nucleotides: 6. The CDR3 runs 15 residues. The germline V gene has CDR1 LGHNA and CDR2 YNFKEQ. CDR3 amino acids: CASSPSRDRSYEQYF. CDR3 DNA: TGTGCCAGCAGCCCCTCCCGGGACAGGTCCTACGAGCAGTACTTC.

The V and J genes are TRBV2 and TRBJ1-2; TRBD1 agrees at 12 bases. CDR1 and CDR2 from the germline V gene are SNHLY and FYNNEI. Trimming cost V 6 bases and J 2 bases; bases outside gene matches: 4. This CDR3 has 15 amino acids. The CDR3 protein is CASRKGTGGNYGYTF. The DNA of the CDR3 is TGTGCCAGCAGGAAGGGGACAGGGGGCAACTATGGCTACACCTTC. The full variable domain, rest sourced from reference TRBV2 and TRBJ1-2, is EPEVTQTPSHQVTQMGQEVILRCVPISNHLYFYWYRQILGQKVEFLVSFYNNEISEKSEIFDDQFSVERPDGSNFTLKIRSTKLEDSAMYFCASRKGTGGNYGYTFGSGTRLTVV.

The J gene is TRBJ1-2, the V gene TRBV2, with TRBD1 matching over 10 bases. The V gene's germline CDR1 is SNHLY and CDR2 FYNNEI. This CDR3 has 14 residues. After removal of 6 bases from V and 3 bases from J, the junction contained 4 bases not matched to a gene. CDR3 DNA: TGTGCCAGCAGAGGACAGGGGGTTCACTATGGCTACACCTTC. Translation: CASRGQGVHYGYTF.

With respect to this clone: The junction departs from germline at one end; a sequencing error may be responsible. The chain combines TRBV5-4 with TRBJ1-2; 7 positions match TRBD1. Germline V CDR1 and CDR2: SGHNT, YYREEE (reference sequence). The CDR3 has 14 amino acids. This CDR3 reads CASSQADRDGGYTF. The CDR3 nucleotides are TGCGCCAGCAGCCAAGCCGACAGGGACGGGGGCTACACCTTC.

This clone was counted a few times. The V call is TRBV11-2, the J call TRBJ2-7, with 12 positions matching TRBD2. The CDR3 totals 16 residues. Trimming removed 0 bases from V and 7 bases from J; junction bases left unmatched: 7. CDR1 and CDR2 (germline): SGHAT, FQNNGV. Here the CDR3 DNA reads TGTGCCAGCAGCTTAGAACGACTAGCGGGGGCGGGTGAGCAGTACTTC. It translates to CASSLERLAGAGEQYF. Based on the CDR3 plus reference TRBV11-2 and TRBJ2-7, the full variable domain is EAGVAQSPRYKIIEKRQSVAFWCNPISGHATLYWYQQILGQGPKLLIQFQNNGVVDDSQLPKDRFSAERLKGVDSTLKIQPAKLEDSAVYLCASSLERLAGAGEQYFGPGTRLTVT.

J is TRBJ1-1 and V is TRBV18, with D unclear. Germline V CDR1 and CDR2: KGHSH, LQKENI. V lost 2 bases to trimming and J lost 1 base, with 8 bases between them. This CDR3 spans 14 amino acids. The CDR3 nucleotides are TGTGCCAGCTCACCATATTCAGGGAACACTGAAGCTTTCTTT. Translated: CASSPYSGNTEAFF. Together with reference TRBV18 and TRBJ1-1, the CDR3 gives the full variable domain: NAGVMQNPRHLVRRRGQEARLRCSPMKGHSHVYWYRQLPEEGLKFMVYLQKENIIDESGMPKERFSAEFPKEGPSILRIQQVVRGDSAAYFCASSPYSGNTEAFFGQGTRLTVV.

V usage is TRBV21-1 and J usage is TRBJ1-2; the table's D gene call, TRBD1, was not cross checked with the DNA. TRBV21-1 is an annotated pseudogene. The CDR3 runs to 16 residues. The CDR3 DNA sequence: TGTGCCAGCTACTACAGGAGAGACCGCTTTAACTATGGCTACACCTTC. This gives the protein CASYYRRDRFNYGYTF.